This T cell receptor beta chain was captured by sequencing in a study of T cells in Graves' hyperthyroidism and ophthalmopathy. This CDR3 is built from 16 residues. V was trimmed by 5 bases and J by 0 bases, leaving 14 bases between them. Germline V gene data show CDR1 as SGHVS and CDR2 as FQNEAQ. Exclusions: uncontrolled infection, other autoimmune disease, pregnancy, lactation. Study-level results: Blood also carried most thyroid clonotypes expanded above 0.001.

Amplified TCR beta CDR3 regions came from RNA transcripts. Using the HTBI primer set, a first-round RT-PCR was run on the TCR CDR3. TCRdb fed the multiplex PCR reads into MiXCR, producing one record per CDR3 protein. The sample holds some 800,000 distinct CDR3 sequences, more than 30% seen once. There are a few counts of this clonotype. Antigen unknown. Sequencing was performed on blood. The genes are TRBV7-8 and TRBJ1-5; perhaps TRBD1 as D (6 bases). The TCR was taken from a man aged 18 to 30 with Graves' hyperthyroidism. The chain's CDR3 is CASSPRTVHSNQPQHF. The DNA of the CDR3 is TGTGCCAGCAGCCCGCGGACAGTTCATAGCAATCAGCCCCAGCATTTT.